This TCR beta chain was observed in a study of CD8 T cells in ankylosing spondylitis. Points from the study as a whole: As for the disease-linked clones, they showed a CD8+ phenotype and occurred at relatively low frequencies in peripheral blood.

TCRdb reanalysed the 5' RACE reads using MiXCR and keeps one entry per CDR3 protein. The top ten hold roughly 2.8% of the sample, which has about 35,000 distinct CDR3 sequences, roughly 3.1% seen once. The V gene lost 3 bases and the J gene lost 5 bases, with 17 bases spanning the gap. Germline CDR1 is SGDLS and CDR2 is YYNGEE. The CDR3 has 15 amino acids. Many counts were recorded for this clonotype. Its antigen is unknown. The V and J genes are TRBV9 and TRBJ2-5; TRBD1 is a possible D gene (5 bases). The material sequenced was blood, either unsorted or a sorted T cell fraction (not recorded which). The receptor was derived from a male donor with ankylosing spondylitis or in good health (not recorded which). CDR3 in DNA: TGTGCCAGCAGCGCGAGTCCAGGGTCAAAGGAGACCCAGTACTTC. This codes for CASSASPGSKETQYF.